This T cell receptor (beta chain) emerged from a study of T cells in Graves' hyperthyroidism and ophthalmopathy. Amplified TCR beta CDR3 regions derived from RNA transcripts. The TCR CDR3 first-round RT-PCR relied on the HTBI primer set. Each CDR3 protein gets one entry after TCRdb re-called the multiplex PCR reads with MiXCR. The repertoire holds some 700,000 distinct CDR3 sequences, with around 15% as singletons. The CDR3 loop spans 17 amino acids. The germline CDR1 and CDR2 sequences are MNHEY and SMNVEV (reference sequence). V was cut by 6 bases and J by 4 bases, with 23 bases left in between. The chain combines TRBV27 with TRBJ2-3, with a possible D match to TRBD2 (6 bases). The sequencing sample was made of blood. The clonotype was recovered from a man aged 50 to 60 with Graves' hyperthyroidism. CDR3 loop: CASSTDPATGEADTQYF. The CDR3 DNA sequence: TGTGCCAGCAGCACAGATCCTGCGACGGGAGAGGCAGATACGCAGTATTTT.